Listed below are T cell receptor beta chains from one sample, sequenced in a study of sequential checkpoint blockade in melanoma. The assay was immunoSEQ multiplex PCR, and TCRdb's table has in-frame clones only and misses some. The table has about 3,900 clones, around a third seen once. The input for sequencing was tumor tissue (inferred from file names), taken from a patient given nivolumab and ipilimumab in sequence. These TCRs come from a human donor with melanoma. Each CDR3 is given with its conserved first and last residue. A D gene is named only where the DNA matches it firmly. Clone sizes are given selectively: once, few, many, or a class where the clone is expanded.

DNA: TGTGCCAGCAGCAATGGGGGGCGGGAGACCCAGTACTTC
CDR3: CASSNGGRETQYF
size: NA
V: TRBV7-2
D: NA
J: TRBJ2-5
length: 13

DNA: TGCAGCGGTTCACAGGGAGGTGGGTTTGGGGAGACCCAGTACTTC
CDR3: CSGSQGGGFGETQYF
size: NA
V: TRBV29-1
D: NA
J: TRBJ2-5
length: 15

DNA: TGCGCCAGCAGGAAGACACCGGGACAGGGTTTCGATGAGCAGTTCTTC
CDR3: CASRKTPGQGFDEQFF
size: NA
V: TRBV10-2
D: TRBD1
J: TRBJ2-1
length: 16

DNA: TGTGCCAGCAGCTCACGGGGGATCCACAATGAGCAGTTCTTC
CDR3: CASSSRGIHNEQFF
size: NA
V: TRBV11-1
D: NA
J: TRBJ2-1
length: 14

DNA: TGTGCCAGCTCCTACGGGGCACAGGGGGCTTTGAACACTGAAGCTTTCTTT
CDR3: CASSYGAQGALNTEAFF
size: large
V: TRBV6-8
D: TRBD1
J: TRBJ1-1
length: 17

DNA: TGCAGCGCATCCTTTGACAGGGGTGAGACCCAGTACTTC
CDR3: CSASFDRGETQYF
size: NA
V: TRBV29-1
D: TRBD1
J: TRBJ2-5
length: 13

DNA: TGTGCCAGTAGTATAACCCCGACAGGGAATCAGCCCCAGCATTTT
CDR3: CASSITPTGNQPQHF
size: NA
V: TRBV19
D: TRBD1
J: TRBJ1-5
length: 15

DNA: TGTGCCACCGTGACAGCGAACACTGAAGCTTTCTTT
CDR3: CATVTANTEAFF
size: medium-sized
V: TRBV28
D: NA
J: TRBJ1-1
length: 12

DNA: TGTGCCAGCAAACAGGGTCGTGGTTCGGGCACCGGGGAGCTGTTTTTT
CDR3: CASKQGRGSGTGELFF
size: NA
V: TRBV19
D: NA
J: TRBJ2-2
length: 16

DNA: TGTGCCAGCAGTTTCGACTCAAGCAATCAGCCCCAGCATTTT
CDR3: CASSFDSSNQPQHF
size: NA
V: TRBV28
D: NA
J: TRBJ1-5
length: 14

DNA: TGTGCCAGTAGTATCTCAACAGGAGCATATAGCAATCAGCCCCAGCATTTT
CDR3: CASSISTGAYSNQPQHF
size: NA
V: TRBV19
D: NA
J: TRBJ1-5
length: 17

DNA: TGCGCCAGCAGCTTGGATGGGATTTCGAGAGGCTACACCTTC
CDR3: CASSLDGISRGYTF
size: NA
V: TRBV5-1
D: NA
J: TRBJ1-2
length: 14